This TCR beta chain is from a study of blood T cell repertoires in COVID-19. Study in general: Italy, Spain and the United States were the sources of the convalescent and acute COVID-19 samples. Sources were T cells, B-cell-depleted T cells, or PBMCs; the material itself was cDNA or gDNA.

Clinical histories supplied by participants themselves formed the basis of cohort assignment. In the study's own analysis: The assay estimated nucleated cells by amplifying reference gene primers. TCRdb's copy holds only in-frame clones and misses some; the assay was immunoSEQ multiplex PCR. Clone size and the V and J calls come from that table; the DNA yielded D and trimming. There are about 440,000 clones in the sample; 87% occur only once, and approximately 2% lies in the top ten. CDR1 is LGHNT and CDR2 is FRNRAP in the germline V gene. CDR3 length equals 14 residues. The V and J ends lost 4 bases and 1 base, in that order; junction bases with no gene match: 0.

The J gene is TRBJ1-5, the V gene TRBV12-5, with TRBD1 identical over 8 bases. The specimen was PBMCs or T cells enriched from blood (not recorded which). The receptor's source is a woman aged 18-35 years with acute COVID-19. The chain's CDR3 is CASGSGGSNQPQHF. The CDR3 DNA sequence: TGTGCTAGTGGTTCAGGGGGCAGCAATCAGCCCCAGCATTTT.